This T cell receptor (beta chain) appears in the sequencing data of a study of blood T cell repertoires in COVID-19 (dated by TCRdb to between 2020 and 2021). Regarding the research as a whole: Samples from collaborators originated in the United States, Italy and Spain and spanned both the acute and convalescent phases of COVID-19. The repertoires were released in a freely available public database meant as a resource for research on the immune response to SARS-CoV-2. Samples came from the ongoing ImmuneRACE study (first 160 participants) plus 1,254 subjects from 6 global collaborators. The material from the prospective study consisted of cDNA or gDNA derived from T cells, B-cell-depleted T cells, or PBMCs. A de-identified subject ID, COVID-19 status, age in years and sex were almost always included in the sample metadata. The dataset comprised deeply sampled blood TCRbeta repertoires from subjects exposed to, actively infected with, or recovered from COVID-19. HLA class I and class II types, where available, came from metadata supplied by the sample provider rather than from assay-based typing.

Participants in the prospective study were enrolled through a virtual design, were aged roughly 18 to 95 years, and lived in roughly 26 United States geographic areas. Cohort assignment in the prospective study relied on participant-reported clinical history from a screening survey and a study questionnaire. Mobile phlebotomists in the prospective study collected whole blood, serum and a nasopharyngeal or oropharyngeal swab from every participant. Prospective study participants could optionally give additional blood draws and questionnaires over an approximately two-month period. Before DNA extraction, blood samples from the prospective study were shipped at room temperature or frozen. Notes on this clone: Its antigen is not yet known. No quality values exist for individual bases; no much larger clone is one base distant. Within the sample, other DNA sequences also encode this same CDR3.

Findings and caveats that apply to the study as a whole: The amount of clinical and demographic metadata varied by source and participant and was provided uncurated.

TCRbeta CDR3 regions were amplified from genomic DNA by means of the immunoSEQ Assay, a bias-controlled multiplex PCR. Regarding the original processing steps: The number of nucleated cells in each sample was estimated by amplification of reference gene primers within the assay. To quantify the absolute abundance of each unique TCRbeta CDR3 rearrangement, sequence reads were collapsed and filtered. For each sample, productive Simpson clonality was calculated as the square root of Simpson's diversity index over productive rearrangements. TCRdb retrieved this table from immuneACCESS and kept in-frame rearrangements only. Not all clones are present; in checked studies, unresolved V genes account for under half, and no reason is known for the remainder. The V and J calls and clone size are taken from that table; D and trimming were inferred from the DNA. This sample has 200,000 to 250,000 clones in its table, and approximately 80% of those were observed once. 6% to 7.5% of the sample belongs to the ten largest clones.

Sequencing was done on a sample of PBMCs or T cells enriched from blood (not recorded which). The TCR originated in a woman aged 40 to 49 with acute COVID-19.

The DNA is TGTGCCAGCAGCCCCCGGACGGGAAATAATTCACCCCTCCACTTT. This is translated as CASSPRTGNNSPLHF. This chain is built from TRBV7-2 and TRBJ1-6; the D gene is unclear. According to the germline V gene, CDR1 reads SGHTA and CDR2 reads FQGNSA. The CDR3 covers 15 residues, taking in both the cysteine and the phenylalanine. The only DNA kept is the CDR3, 45 bases in frame from the first base. V loses 5 bases of germline sequence and J loses 5 bases, and the interval between the two ends is 13 bases.